This passage covers 8 T cell receptor beta chains from one sample sequenced in a study of early T cells in non-severe SARS-CoV-2 infection. MiXCR was run by TCRdb on the 5' RACE reads, yielding one entry per CDR3 protein. The top ten hold about 5.5% of the sample, which has some 40,000 distinct CDR3 sequences, 5% to 6.5% seen once. This material consisted of whole blood, taken at baseline. The source is an adult who was a healthcare worker with PCR-confirmed SARS-CoV-2 infection or an uninfected control (not recorded which).

In this sample, this clonotype turned up a few times. The chain carries TRBV20-1 and TRBJ2-7; D gene ambiguous. Germline-derived CDR1 and CDR2 are DFQATT and SNEGSKA (reference sequence). V shed 6 bases and J shed 2 bases, with 20 bases lying between them. The CDR3 sequence is 15 residues long. The DNA for the CDR3 is TGCAGTGCCGGTCCCAGTCGACTGGGAACCTACGAGCAGTACTTC. It codes for CSAGPSRLGTYEQYF.

The table lists this clonotype with a few counts. CDR3 DNA sequence: TGTGCCAGCAGCCCTTATGAGGATACGCAGTATTTT. This translates into CASSPYEDTQYF. The chain has TRBV28 and TRBJ2-3, with unresolved D. This CDR3 is built from 12 residues. V was cut by 6 bases and J by 6 bases, with 10 bases left in between. Looked up from germline, CDR1 is MDHEN and CDR2 is SYDVKM. Supplemented by reference TRBV28 and TRBJ2-3, the full variable domain reads DVKVTQSSRYLVKRTGEKVFLECVQDMDHENMFWYRQDPGLGLRLIYFSYDVKMKEKGDIPEGYSVSREKKERFSLILESASTNQTSMYLCASSPYEDTQYFGPGTRLTVL.

This clonotype was counted ten times or more. This sequence joins TRBV30 and TRBJ2-5; D ambiguous. Germline CDR1 is GTSNPN and CDR2 is SVGIG (reference sequence). This CDR3 has 12 residues. The germline V and J ends were trimmed by 0 bases and 5 bases, with 7 bases remaining between them. The CDR3 is CAWSVRSETQYF. The CDR3 region has the DNA TGTGCCTGGAGTGTACGGTCGGAGACCCAGTACTTC.

This clonotype has a handful of counts. The rearrangement links TRBV28 to TRBJ2-1; D not resolved. The CDR3 covers 15 residues. The germline CDR1 and CDR2 sequences are MDHEN and SYDVKM. Trimming pared 4 bases from V and 6 bases from J, leaving 16 bases between. The CDR3 DNA sequence: TGTGCCAGCAGTTACGGGCCCCAGAGATCCAATGAGCAGTTCTTC. This encodes CASSYGPQRSNEQFF.

The chain is built from TRBV12-3 or TRBV12-4 and TRBJ2-3, with a possible D match to TRBD2 (6 bases). The CDR3 has 13 amino acids. Trimming removed 4 bases at V and 3 bases at J, with 8 bases between. The CDR3 DNA reads as TGTGCCAGCAGTTCGGGGGTAACAGATACGCAGTATTTT. It encodes CASSSGVTDTQYF.

This clonotype was observed many times. The chain employs TRBV6-6 and TRBJ2-5, with D hard to call. Germline V gives CDR1 MNHNY, CDR2 SVGAGI (reference sequence). V lost 4 bases and J lost 5, with 8 bases in between. The CDR3 spans 12 residues. The CDR3: CASSSILETQYF. The CDR3 nucleotides read TGTGCCAGCAGTTCCATCCTCGAGACCCAGTACTTC.

The table lists this clonotype with many counts. The chain is built from TRBV6-4 and TRBJ2-1, with 13 bases lining up with TRBD2. CDR1 is MRHNA, CDR2 SNTAGT, per germline. The J segment lost 6 bases and the V segment lost 5 bases, leaving 1 base of the junction unmatched. There are 14 residues in the CDR3. CDR3 bases: TGTGCCAGCAGTCGGACTAGCGGGAGCAATGAGCAGTTCTTC. Its protein product is CASSRTSGSNEQFF.

This clonotype came up many times. The rearrangement links TRBV10-3 to TRBJ1-1; D remains unclear. The ends were cut back, 4 bases at V and 5 bases at J, with 11 bases in the middle. This CDR3 spans 13 amino acids. Germline V gene data show CDR1 as ENHRY and CDR2 as SYGVKD. The CDR3 loop is CAISANVQTEAFF. The CDR3 bases are TGTGCCATCAGTGCGAACGTTCAAACTGAAGCTTTCTTT.